These 15 T cell receptor beta chains were all obtained from the same sample, sequenced in a study of blood T cell repertoires in COVID-19. Here immunoSEQ multiplex PCR was the method, and the copy in TCRdb shows in-frame clones only, minus some. Counted here are roughly 300,000 clones, around 87% occurring once; the ten biggest clones make up roughly 8%. The sample taken for sequencing was peripheral blood. Receptors originate from a woman between 45 and 60 years old who had recovered from COVID-19.

The chain is built from TRBV3-1 (or the pseudogene TRBV3-2) and TRBJ2-1, with 10 positions matching TRBD2. CDR1 and CDR2 (germline): LGHDT, YNNKEL (reference sequence). This CDR3 has 15 residues. V shed 4 bases and J 6 bases; nucleotides not matched to a gene: 6. In DNA form, the CDR3 reads TGTGCCAGCAGCCGGCTAGCGGGAGCTTTCAATGAGCAGTTCTTC. Protein sequence: CASSRLAGAFNEQFF.

This chain joins TRBV5-1 and TRBJ2-1; TRBD2 aligns across 12 bases. The CDR3 contains 16 residues. Germline V gives CDR1 SGHRS, CDR2 YFSETQ. J lost 6 bases, V lost 4 bases, and 8 bases had no gene match. Written as DNA, the CDR3 is TGCGCCAGCAGCCTAGCTACTAGCGGGAGGCGCAATGAGCAGTTCTTC. It encodes CASSLATSGRRNEQFF.

This sequence joins TRBV20-1 and TRBJ1-2, with D hard to call. CDR1 is DFQATT, CDR2 SNEGSKA, per germline (reference sequence). This CDR3 has 11 residues. The ends were cut back, 5 bases at V and 7 bases at J, with 11 bases in the middle. CDR3 coding DNA: TGCAGTGCTGGCCTGGTTGTTGGCTACACCTTC. Translated, it gives CSAGLVVGYTF.

V and J are TRBV19 and TRBJ2-7; D perhaps matches TRBD2 (6 bases). The CDR3 contains 13 residues. Germline CDR1 and CDR2: LNHDA and SQIVND (reference sequence). The V end lost 5 bases, the J end lost 1 base, and 9 bases lay between the germline ends. CDR3 in DNA: TGTGCCAGTAGTGTAGCGGTTTCCTACGAGCAGTACTTC. It translates to CASSVAVSYEQYF.

The chain uses TRBV6-5 and TRBJ1-2, with 10 positions matching TRBD1. The length of the CDR3 is 15 residues. With 7 bases clipped from V and 7 bases from J, the junction kept 12 bases outside the gene matches. CDR1 is MNHEY and CDR2 is SVGAGI in the germline V gene. The CDR3 coding sequence is TGTGCCAGCACCATACGGTCGGGGACAGGGGTTGGCTACACCTTC. Protein product: CASTIRSGTGVGYTF.

The CDR3 region is CASSQDLRRASGSQETQYF. CDR3 bases: TGTGCCAGCAGCCAAGATCTGCGGCGGGCTAGCGGGAGCCAAGAGACCCAGTACTTC. The rearrangement joins TRBV3-1 (or the pseudogene TRBV3-2) to TRBJ2-5; 10 bases line up with TRBD2. Unmatched junction bases numbered 11, after V lost 0 bases and J lost 1 base. The CDR3 is 19 residues long. Germline CDR1 LGHDT, CDR2 YNNKEL (reference sequence).

The gene calls are TRBV5-6 and TRBJ2-1; 13 bases are shared with TRBD2. Germline V CDR1 and CDR2: SGHDT, YYEEEE. V shed 4 bases, J shed 5 bases, and the junction held 9 bases outside the gene matches. CDR3 length: 17 residues. The CDR3 nucleotides are TGTGCCAGCAGCATCCCCGGACTAGCGGGAGTCCACAATGAGCAGTTCTTC. Protein: CASSIPGLAGVHNEQFF.

The chain recombines TRBV28 with TRBJ1-4; 8 bases line up with TRBD1. Germline loops: CDR1 MDHEN, CDR2 SYDVKM. This CDR3 contains 15 residues. V lost 2 bases, J lost 5 bases, and 4 bases stayed unmatched. The CDR3, as DNA: TGTGCCAGCAGTTTAACGACAGGGGCGAATGAAAAACTGTTTTTT. Translated: CASSLTTGANEKLFF.

This clone appeared once. The gene calls are TRBV6-5 and TRBJ2-5, with a weak D call TRBD2 (6 bases). CDR3 length: 13 residues. Germline V lookup: CDR1 MNHEY, CDR2 SVGAGI. Trimming pared 6 bases from V and 5 bases from J, leaving 13 bases between. Written as DNA, the CDR3 is TGTGCCAGCAGAAGCAGGGCGGGGGAGACCCAGTACTTC. Protein sequence: CASRSRAGETQYF.

This chain uses TRBV7-2 with TRBJ2-7, with D uncertain. The CDR3 has 15 residues. The V gene's germline CDR1 is SGHTA and CDR2 FQGNSA. V was cut by 3 bases and J by 2 bases, with 14 bases left in between. The CDR3 protein is CASSFQSGMAYEQYF. DNA for the CDR3: TGTGCCAGCAGCTTTCAATCAGGCATGGCCTACGAGCAGTACTTC.

The rearrangement uses TRBV27 and TRBJ2-7; 7 bases fit TRBD2. The CDR3 loop spans 16 amino acids. V dropped 5 bases and J dropped 3; count of bases not matched to a gene: 13. The germline V gene encodes CDR1 MNHEY and CDR2 SMNVEV (reference sequence). CDR3 protein: CASSAIGTGGYYEQYF. In nucleotides, the CDR3 is TGTGCCAGCAGTGCCATCGGGACGGGGGGTTACTACGAGCAGTACTTC.

V is TRBV5-1 and J is TRBJ1-2; D remains unclear. The germline V and J ends were trimmed by 2 bases and 2 bases, with 13 bases remaining between them. Germline CDR1 and CDR2: SGHRS and YFSETQ. This CDR3 has 15 amino acids. CDR3 nucleotides: TGCGCCAGCAGCTTACCCACATCTTCCAACTATGGCTACACCTTC. Its protein is CASSLPTSSNYGYTF.

The chain couples TRBV4-2 to TRBJ2-7; D call uncertain. This CDR3 spans 14 amino acids. The germline V and J ends were trimmed by 0 bases and 5 bases, with 11 bases remaining between them. Germline V gene sequence: CDR1 LGHNA, CDR2 YNFKEQ. Written as DNA, the CDR3 is TGTGCCAGCAGCCAAGAGAAGCTGGTACACGAGCAGTACTTC. Its translation: CASSQEKLVHEQYF.

This chain uses TRBV7-2 with TRBJ2-7; 13 nucleotides agree with TRBD2. The CDR3 contains 15 residues. CDR1 SGHTA and CDR2 FQGNSA come from the germline V gene. V lost 4 bases to trimming and J lost 4 bases; unmatched junction nucleotides: 4. CDR3 nucleotide sequence: TGTGCCAGCAGCTCCGGGACTAGCGGGACTTACGAGCAGTACTTC. Amino acid sequence: CASSSGTSGTYEQYF. Drawing the rest from reference TRBV7-2 and TRBJ2-7, the complete variable domain is GAGVSQSPSNKVTEKGKDVELRCDPISGHTALYWYRQSLGQGLEFLIYFQGNSAPDKSGLPSDRFSAERTGGSVSTLTIQRTQQEDSAVYLCASSSGTSGTYEQYFGPGTRLTVT.

This clone has just one count. Other DNA sequences within the sample encode an identical CDR3. The gene calls are TRBV18 and TRBJ1-5; 7 positions agree with TRBD1. The junction had 4 bases not matched to a gene; V was cut back by 3 bases and J by 2 bases. Germline V gene lookup returns CDR1 KGHSH and CDR2 LQKENI. CDR3 length: 15 amino acids. CDR3 nucleotides: TGTGCCAGCTCACCGGGGCAGGGGGGCAATCAGCCCCAGCATTTT. It specifies CASSPGQGGNQPQHF.